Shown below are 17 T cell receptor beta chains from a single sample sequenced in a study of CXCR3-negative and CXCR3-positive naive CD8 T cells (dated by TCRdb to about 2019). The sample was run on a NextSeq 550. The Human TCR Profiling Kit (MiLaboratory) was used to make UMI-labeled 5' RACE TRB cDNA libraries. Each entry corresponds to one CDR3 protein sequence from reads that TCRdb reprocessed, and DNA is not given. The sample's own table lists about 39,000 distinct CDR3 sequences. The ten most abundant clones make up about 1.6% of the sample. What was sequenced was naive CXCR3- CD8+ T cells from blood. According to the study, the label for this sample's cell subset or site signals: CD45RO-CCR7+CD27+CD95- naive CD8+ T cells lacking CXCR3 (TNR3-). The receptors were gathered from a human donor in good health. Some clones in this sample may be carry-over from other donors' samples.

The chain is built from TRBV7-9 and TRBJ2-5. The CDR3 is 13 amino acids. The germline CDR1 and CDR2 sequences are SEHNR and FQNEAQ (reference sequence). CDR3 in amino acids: CASSLDFSETQYF.

The chain's CDR3 is CASSGLRETSEIHQGTDTQYF. This chain links TRBV13 with TRBJ2-3; TCRdb proposes TRBD1, but this gene call is untestable without DNA. This CDR3 is built from 21 residues. Germline assignment: CDR1 PRHDT and CDR2 FYEKMQ (reference sequence).

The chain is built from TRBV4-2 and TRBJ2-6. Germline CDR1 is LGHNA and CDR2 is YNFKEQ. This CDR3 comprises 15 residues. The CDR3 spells CASSQGAAGANVLTF.

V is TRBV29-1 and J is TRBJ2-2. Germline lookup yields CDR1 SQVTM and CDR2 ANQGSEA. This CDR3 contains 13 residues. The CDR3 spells CSVVTPNTGELFF.

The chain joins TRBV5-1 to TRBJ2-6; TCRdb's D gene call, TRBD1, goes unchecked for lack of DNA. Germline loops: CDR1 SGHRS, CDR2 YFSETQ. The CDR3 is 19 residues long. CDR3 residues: CASSSPNWGYLAGANVLTF. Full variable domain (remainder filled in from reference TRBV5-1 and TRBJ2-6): KAGVTQTPRYLIKTRGQQVTLSCSPISGHRSVSWYQQTPGQGLQFLFEYFSETQRNKGNFPGRFSGRQFSNSRSEMNVSTLELGDSALYLCASSSPNWGYLAGANVLTFGAGSRLTVL.

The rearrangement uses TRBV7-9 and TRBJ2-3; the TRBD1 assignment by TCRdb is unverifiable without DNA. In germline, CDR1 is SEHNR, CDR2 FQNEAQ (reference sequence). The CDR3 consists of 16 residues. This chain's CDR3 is CASSSSGTGELDTQYF.

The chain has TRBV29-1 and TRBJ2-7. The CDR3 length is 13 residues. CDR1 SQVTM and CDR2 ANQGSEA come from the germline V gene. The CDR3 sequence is CSVENTGSYEQYF.

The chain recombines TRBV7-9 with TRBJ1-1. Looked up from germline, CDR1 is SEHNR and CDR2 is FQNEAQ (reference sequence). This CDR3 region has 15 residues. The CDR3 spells CASSPRQFMNTEAFF.

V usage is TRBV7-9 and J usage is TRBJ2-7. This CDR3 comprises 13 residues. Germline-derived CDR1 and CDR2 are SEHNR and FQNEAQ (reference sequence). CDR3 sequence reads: CASGGNVVYEQYF.

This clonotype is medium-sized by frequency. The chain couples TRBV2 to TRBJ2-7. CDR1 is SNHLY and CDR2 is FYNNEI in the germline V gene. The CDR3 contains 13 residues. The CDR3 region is CASSDTFSYEQYF.

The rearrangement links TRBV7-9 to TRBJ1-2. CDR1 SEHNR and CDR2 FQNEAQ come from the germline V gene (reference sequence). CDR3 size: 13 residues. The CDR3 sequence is CASSLGQTHGYTF.

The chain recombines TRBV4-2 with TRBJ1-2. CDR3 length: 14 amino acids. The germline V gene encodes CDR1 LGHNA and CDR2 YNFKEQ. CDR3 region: CASSQDQGPIGYTF.

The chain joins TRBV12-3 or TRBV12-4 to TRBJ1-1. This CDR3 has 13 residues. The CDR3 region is CASSWGMNTEAFF.

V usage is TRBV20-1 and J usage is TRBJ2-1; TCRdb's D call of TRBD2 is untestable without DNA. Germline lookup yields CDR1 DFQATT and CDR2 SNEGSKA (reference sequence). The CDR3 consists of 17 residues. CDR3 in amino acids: CSARYKSPSGGDNEQFF.

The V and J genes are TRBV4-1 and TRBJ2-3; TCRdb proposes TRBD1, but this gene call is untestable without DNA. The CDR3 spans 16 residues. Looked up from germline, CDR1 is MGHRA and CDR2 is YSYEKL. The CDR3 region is CASSQEWGRDTDTQYF.

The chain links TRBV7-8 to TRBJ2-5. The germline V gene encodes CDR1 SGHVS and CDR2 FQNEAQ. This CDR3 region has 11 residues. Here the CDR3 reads CASSPWETQYF.

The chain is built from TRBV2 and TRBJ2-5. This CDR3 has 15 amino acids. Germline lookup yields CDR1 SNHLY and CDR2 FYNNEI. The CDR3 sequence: CASSVEMSRQETQYF.